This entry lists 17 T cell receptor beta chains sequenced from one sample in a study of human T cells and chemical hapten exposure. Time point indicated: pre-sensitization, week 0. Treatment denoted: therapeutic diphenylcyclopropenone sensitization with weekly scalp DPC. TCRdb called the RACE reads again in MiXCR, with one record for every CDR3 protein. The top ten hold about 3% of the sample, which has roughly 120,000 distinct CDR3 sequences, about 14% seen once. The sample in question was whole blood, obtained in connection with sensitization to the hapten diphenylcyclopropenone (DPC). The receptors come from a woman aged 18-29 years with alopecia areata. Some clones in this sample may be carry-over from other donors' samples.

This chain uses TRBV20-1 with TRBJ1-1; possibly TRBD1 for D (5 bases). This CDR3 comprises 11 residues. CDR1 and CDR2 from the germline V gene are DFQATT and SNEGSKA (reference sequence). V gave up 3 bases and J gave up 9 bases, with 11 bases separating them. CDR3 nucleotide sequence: TGCAGTGCTAGCCAACAGGAAAAAGCTTTCTTT. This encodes CSASQQEKAFF.

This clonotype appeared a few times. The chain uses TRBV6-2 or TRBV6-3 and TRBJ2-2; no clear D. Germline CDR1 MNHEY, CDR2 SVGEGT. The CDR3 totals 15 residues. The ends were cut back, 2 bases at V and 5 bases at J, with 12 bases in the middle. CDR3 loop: CASSYRAIRTGELFF. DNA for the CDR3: TGTGCCAGCAGTTACAGGGCTATACGAACCGGGGAGCTGTTTTTT.

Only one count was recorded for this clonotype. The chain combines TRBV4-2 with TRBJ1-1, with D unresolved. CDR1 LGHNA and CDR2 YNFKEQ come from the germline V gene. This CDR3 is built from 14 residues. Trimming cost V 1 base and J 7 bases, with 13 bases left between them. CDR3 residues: CASSQAPSVDEAFF. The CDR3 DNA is TGTGCCAGCAGCCAAGCCCCTTCGGTCGATGAAGCTTTCTTT.

The CDR3 loop reads CASQGDVSGELFF. DNA of the CDR3: TGTGCTAGTCAGGGGGATGTCTCCGGGGAGCTGTTTTTT. The V gene is TRBV12-5, the J gene TRBJ2-2, with 7 bases matching TRBD1. The CDR3 has 13 residues. The germline V gene encodes CDR1 LGHNT and CDR2 FRNRAP. V was clipped by 8 bases and J by 6 bases; unmatched bases: 6.

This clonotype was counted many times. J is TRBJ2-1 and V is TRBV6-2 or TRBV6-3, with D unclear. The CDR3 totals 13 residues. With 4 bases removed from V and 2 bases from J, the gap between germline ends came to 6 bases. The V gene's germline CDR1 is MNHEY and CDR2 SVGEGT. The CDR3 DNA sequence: TGTGCCAGCAGTTCCGACACCTACAATGAGCAGTTCTTC. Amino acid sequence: CASSSDTYNEQFF.

CDR3 DNA sequence: TGTGCCAGTAGTATGGCTGACAAGCCCCAGCATTTT. Amino acid sequence: CASSMADKPQHF. V is TRBV19 and J is TRBJ1-5; no reliable D call. CDR1 and CDR2 from the germline V gene are LNHDA and SQIVND (reference sequence). V lost 3 bases to trimming and J lost 8 bases, with 8 bases between them. The CDR3 covers 12 residues.

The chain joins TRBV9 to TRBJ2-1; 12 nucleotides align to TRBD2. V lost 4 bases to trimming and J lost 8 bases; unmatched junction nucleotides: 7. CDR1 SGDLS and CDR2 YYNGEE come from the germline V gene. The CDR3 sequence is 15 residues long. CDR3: CASSSLTSGGDEQFF. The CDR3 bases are TGTGCCAGCAGCTCCCTGACTAGCGGGGGCGATGAGCAGTTCTTC.

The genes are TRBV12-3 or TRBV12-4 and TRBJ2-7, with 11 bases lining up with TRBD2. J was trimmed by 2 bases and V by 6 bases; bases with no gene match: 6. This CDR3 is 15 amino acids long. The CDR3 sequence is CASRRLAGSPYEQYF. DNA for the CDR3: TGTGCCAGCAGAAGACTAGCGGGGAGTCCCTACGAGCAGTACTTC.

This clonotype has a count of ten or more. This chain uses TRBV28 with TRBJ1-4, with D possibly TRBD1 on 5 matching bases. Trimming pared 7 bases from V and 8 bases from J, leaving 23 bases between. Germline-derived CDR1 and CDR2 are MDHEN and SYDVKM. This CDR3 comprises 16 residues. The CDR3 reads CASTEPGRLESEKLFF. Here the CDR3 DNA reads TGTGCCAGCACAGAACCGGGACGGCTAGAATCGGAAAAACTGTTTTTT.

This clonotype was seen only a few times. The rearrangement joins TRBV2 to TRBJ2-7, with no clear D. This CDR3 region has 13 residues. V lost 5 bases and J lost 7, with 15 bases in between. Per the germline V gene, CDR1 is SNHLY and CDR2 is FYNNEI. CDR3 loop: CASSSDGVGEQYF. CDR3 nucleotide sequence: TGTGCCAGCAGTTCTGATGGTGTGGGAGAGCAGTACTTC.

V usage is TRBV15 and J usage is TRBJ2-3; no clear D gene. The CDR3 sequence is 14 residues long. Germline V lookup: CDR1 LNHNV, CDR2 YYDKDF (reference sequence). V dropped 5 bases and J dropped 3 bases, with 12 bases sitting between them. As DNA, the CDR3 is TGTGCCACCAGCTTCGGCGACGCGACAGATACGCAGTATTTT. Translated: CATSFGDATDTQYF.

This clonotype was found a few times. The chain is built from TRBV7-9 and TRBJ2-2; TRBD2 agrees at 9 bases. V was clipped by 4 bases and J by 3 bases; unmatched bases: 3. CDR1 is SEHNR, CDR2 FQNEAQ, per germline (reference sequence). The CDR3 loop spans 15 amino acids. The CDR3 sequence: CASSSLAGYTGELFF. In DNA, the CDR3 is TGTGCCAGCAGCTCCCTAGCGGGGTACACCGGGGAGCTGTTTTTT.

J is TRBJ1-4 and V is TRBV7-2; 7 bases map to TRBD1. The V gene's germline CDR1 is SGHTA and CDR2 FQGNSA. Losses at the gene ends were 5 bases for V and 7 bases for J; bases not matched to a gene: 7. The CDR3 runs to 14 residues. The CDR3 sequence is CASSPTGVVEKLFF. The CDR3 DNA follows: TGTGCCAGCAGCCCCACAGGGGTGGTTGAAAAACTGTTTTTT.

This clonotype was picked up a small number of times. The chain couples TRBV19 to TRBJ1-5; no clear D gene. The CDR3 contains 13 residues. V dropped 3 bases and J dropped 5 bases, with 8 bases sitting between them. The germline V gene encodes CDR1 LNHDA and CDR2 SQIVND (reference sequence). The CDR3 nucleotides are TGTGCCAGTAGTATTGGGGAAGATCAGCCCCAGCATTTT. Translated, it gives CASSIGEDQPQHF.

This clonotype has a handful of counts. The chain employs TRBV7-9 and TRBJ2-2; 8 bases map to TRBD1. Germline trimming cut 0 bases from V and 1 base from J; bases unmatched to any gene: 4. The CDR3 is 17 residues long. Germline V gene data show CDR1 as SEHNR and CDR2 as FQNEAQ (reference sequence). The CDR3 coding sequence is TGTGCCAGCAGCTTAGCCCCGACAGGGGAGAACACCGGGGAGCTGTTTTTT. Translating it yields CASSLAPTGENTGELFF.

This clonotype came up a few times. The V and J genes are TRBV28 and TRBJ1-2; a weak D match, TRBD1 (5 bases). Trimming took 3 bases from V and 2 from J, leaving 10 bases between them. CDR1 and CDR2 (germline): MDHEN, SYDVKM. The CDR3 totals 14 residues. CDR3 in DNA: TGTGCCAGCAGTTTTGGGGGACCGAACTATGGCTACACCTTC. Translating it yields CASSFGGPNYGYTF.

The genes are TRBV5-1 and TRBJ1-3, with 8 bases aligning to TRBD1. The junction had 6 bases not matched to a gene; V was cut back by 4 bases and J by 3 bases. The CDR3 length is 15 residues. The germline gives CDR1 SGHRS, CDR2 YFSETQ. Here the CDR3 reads CASSQDRVYGNTIYF. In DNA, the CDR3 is TGCGCCAGCAGCCAGGACAGGGTTTATGGAAACACCATATATTTT. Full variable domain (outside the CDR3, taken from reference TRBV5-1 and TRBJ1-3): KAGVTQTPRYLIKTRGQQVTLSCSPISGHRSVSWYQQTPGQGLQFLFEYFSETQRNKGNFPGRFSGRQFSNSRSEMNVSTLELGDSALYLCASSQDRVYGNTIYFGEGSWLTVV.